These 8 T cell receptor beta chains share one sample of origin, sequenced in a study of blood T cell repertoires in COVID-19. Profiled with immunoSEQ multiplex PCR; TCRdb holds only in-frame clones, not every one. Among under 250,000 clones listed, under 85% were seen once. The sample was PBMCs or T cells enriched from blood (not recorded which). The receptors shown here come from a man in his sixties who had recovered from COVID-19.

The chain combines TRBV6-5 with TRBJ1-1, with TRBD1 matching over 10 bases. Germline CDR1 is MNHEY and CDR2 is SVGAGI. Trimming cost V 7 bases and J 8 bases; bases outside gene matches: 10. The CDR3 runs 14 residues. CDR3 region: CASTTGTGAPEAFF. Written as DNA, the CDR3 is TGTGCCAGCACTACTGGGACAGGGGCCCCCGAAGCTTTCTTT.

This clone appeared a single time. V is TRBV21-1 and J is TRBJ2-2; the table names TRBD1, a call not compared with the DNA. TRBV21-1 has pseudogene status. This CDR3 is built from 15 residues. In nucleotides, the CDR3 is TGTGCCAGCAGCAAAGGGGCAGGGGAAGTCGGGGAGCTGTTTTTT. This sequence encodes CASSKGAGEVGELFF.

The chain uses TRBV10-3 and TRBJ2-7; maybe TRBD2 (6 bases). Germline V CDR1 and CDR2: ENHRY, SYGVKD. The ends were cut back, 10 bases at V and 2 bases at J, with 15 bases in the middle. CDR3 size: 13 residues. The CDR3 nucleotides read TGTGCCACTTTAGGAGGAGGGCCCTACGAGCAGTACTTC. Translated, it gives CATLGGGPYEQYF.

The chain joins TRBV20-1 to TRBJ2-1; tentative D call: TRBD2 (7 bases). Trimming removed 3 bases at V and 4 bases at J, with 13 bases between. This CDR3 region has 14 residues. Germline assignment: CDR1 DFQATT and CDR2 SNEGSKA (reference sequence). As DNA, the CDR3 is TGCAGTGCTAGTGAGGGGGGGGGATACAATGAGCAGTTCTTC. It translates to CSASEGGGYNEQFF.

This rearrangement joins TRBV7-3 to TRBJ2-2; tentative D call: TRBD2 (6 bases). The germline V and J ends were trimmed by 5 bases and 0 bases, with 13 bases remaining between them. The CDR3 contains 16 residues. Germline lookup yields CDR1 SGHTA and CDR2 FQGTGA. CDR3 nucleotides: TGTGCCAGCAGCCCTCGTGGAGGGACGAACACCGGGGAGCTGTTTTTT. This gives the protein CASSPRGGTNTGELFF.

The chain is built from TRBV7-2 and TRBJ2-5; no reliable D call. Germline V gene data show CDR1 as SGHTA and CDR2 as FQGNSA. CDR3 length equals 11 residues. Trimming cost V 5 bases and J 1 base, with 2 bases left between them. The CDR3 nucleotides are TGTGCCAGCAGCCTCCAAGAGACCCAGTACTTC. Residues: CASSLQETQYF.

This chain uses TRBV19 with TRBJ2-7; TRBD1 matches 7 bases. Germline V lookup: CDR1 LNHDA, CDR2 SQIVND (reference sequence). The CDR3 sequence is 13 residues long. Trimming took 7 bases from V and 4 from J; bases not matched to a gene: 7. CDR3 sequence (DNA): TGTGCCAGTAAGGAGACAGGGACATACGAGCAGTACTTC. Amino acids: CASKETGTYEQYF.

Note on this clone: Additional DNA sequences in this sample encode the identical CDR3. This sequence joins TRBV7-2 and TRBJ2-5; possible D gene TRBD1, 6 bases. Trimming stripped 2 bases from V and 3 bases from J, with 7 bases between. The CDR3 has 13 residues. The germline V gene encodes CDR1 SGHTA and CDR2 FQGNSA. The CDR3 bases are TGTGCCAGCAGCTTACCAGGGGAAGAGACCCAGTACTTC. Encoded protein: CASSLPGEETQYF.